The source of this TCR beta chain is a study of blood T cells in healthy people across ages. Study conclusions and caveats: The study regarded diversity estimates from one million T cells as underestimates.

The CDR3 length is 15 residues. CDR1 is MDHEN and CDR2 is SYDVKM in the germline V gene. A second about 7 to 12 cycle PCR used barcoded and J-beta primers. TCRdb re-called the 5' RACE reads through MiXCR, storing one row per CDR3 protein. The sample records roughly 790,000 distinct CDR3 sequences, roughly 41% being singletons. Worth noting for this clonotype: What it binds is unknown.

The sample providers were healthy Caucasian people from Russia, aged about 6 to 90. Peripheral blood from each donor was collected in a volume of 9.5 to 10 milliliters. The chain links TRBV28 to TRBJ2-5; perhaps D is TRBD1 or TRBD2 (5 bases each). The J call could be wrong; TRBJ2-7 is a better fit for the DNA end. Sequenced sample: blood. This TCR was sampled from a woman aged 55-70 years in good health. Here the CDR3 reads CASSLPLDGTDEQYF. The CDR3 DNA follows: TGTGCCAGCAGTTTGCCCCTGGACGGGACCGACGAGCAGTACTTC.